Listed below are T cell receptor beta chains from one sample, sequenced in a study of T cell responses to AZD1222 COVID-19 vaccine. The assay was immunoSEQ multiplex PCR, and TCRdb's table has in-frame clones only and misses some. The sample has some 150,000 clones, roughly nine tenths seen once. Sequences were derived from peripheral blood, sampled on day 0 of MenACWY control vaccination. Source of these receptors: an adult in good health. The CDR3 runs from the conserved cysteine through the conserved F or W. A D gene is named only where the DNA matches it firmly. Clone size appears in some rows only: once, few, many, or a class for an expanded clone.

cdr3_length,j_call,clone_size,d_call,v_call,cdr3_nt,cdr3_aa
14,TRBJ2-1,.,.,TRBV3-1/TRBV3-2,TGTGCCAGCAGCCAAGATATAGTTGCCAATGAGCAGTTCTTC,CASSQDIVANEQFF
14,TRBJ2-1,.,.,TRBV9,TGTGCCAGCAGCGTAGTCTCAGGGGTGAATGAGCAGTTCTTC,CASSVVSGVNEQFF
16,TRBJ1-1,.,.,TRBV7-2,TGTGCCAGCAGCTTGACCCCGGCGCCTCTTAACACTGAAGCTTTCTTT,CASSLTPAPLNTEAFF
14,TRBJ1-5,.,.,TRBV28,TGTGCCAGCAGTGCCTACAGGTCCTGGCAGCCCCAGCATTTT,CASSAYRSWQPQHF
12,TRBJ2-7,.,.,TRBV12-3/TRBV12-4,TGTGCCAGCAGTTTCGGGGCGAACGAGCAGTACTTC,CASSFGANEQYF
14,TRBJ2-7,.,.,TRBV30,TGTGCCTGGAGTTCGACAGGCGGCTCCTACGAGCAGTACTTC,CAWSSTGGSYEQYF
16,TRBJ1-2,.,TRBD1,TRBV28,TGTGCCAGCAGTTTATCCGGGACAGGCGCTAACTATGGCTACACCTTC,CASSLSGTGANYGYTF
12,TRBJ1-5,.,.,TRBV7-2,TGTGCCAGCAGCTTAGGGGAACAGCCCCAGCATTTT,CASSLGEQPQHF
18,TRBJ2-7,.,.,TRBV5-1,TGCGCCAGCAGCTTACCCCCCTCCAGGGACGGCAGATCCTACGAGCAGTACTTC,CASSLPPSRDGRSYEQYF
17,TRBJ1-3,.,.,TRBV28,TGTGCCAGCAGTTTACTAGTAGTTGGCAGCTTTAGAAACACCATATATTTT,CASSLLVVGSFRNTIYF
14,TRBJ1-5,.,.,TRBV4-2,TGTGCCAGCAGCCAAGAGGGGGGCAATCAGCCCCAGCATTTT,CASSQEGGNQPQHF
13,TRBJ2-7,.,.,TRBV27,TGTGCCAGCAGTTATAAGCCAGCCTACGAGCAGTACTTC,CASSYKPAYEQYF
13,TRBJ1-1,.,.,TRBV7-3,TGTGCCAGCAGGAACGCAGGGTCATCTGAAGCTTTCTTT,CASRNAGSSEAFF
15,TRBJ1-1,.,.,TRBV5-5,TGTGCCAGCAGCTTGGGCCTTAGGTCAGCCACTGAAGCTTTCTTT,CASSLGLRSATEAFF
15,TRBJ2-5,.,.,TRBV6-5,TGTGCCAGCAGTAGTACAGGGTTTTATGGAGAGACCCAGTACTTC,CASSSTGFYGETQYF
12,TRBJ2-1,.,.,TRBV2,TGTGCCAGCAGCAAAAACTACAATGAGCAGTTCTTC,CASSKNYNEQFF
19,TRBJ2-6,.,.,TRBV18,TGTGCCAGCACCCAACGAGGCGGGCAGGACCTCTCTGGGGCCAACGTCCTGACTTTC,CASTQRGGQDLSGANVLTF
12,TRBJ1-2,.,.,TRBV24-1,TGTGCCACCAGTGATAGACGAGAAGGCTACACCTTC,CATSDRREGYTF
17,TRBJ1-1,.,.,TRBV21-1,TGTGCCAGCAGCAAATCCCTAACAAATCAGCCTTGGACTGAAGCTTTCTTT,CASSKSLTNQPWTEAFF
14,TRBJ1-1,.,TRBD1,TRBV3-1/TRBV3-2,TGTGCCAGCAGCGCCTCGACAGGGCTAGGTGAAGCTTTCTTT,CASSASTGLGEAFF
18,TRBJ2-1,.,TRBD2,TRBV7-9,TGTGCCAGCAGCTCAGACTCTGTTGGGGGAGGGATAGGAAATGAGCAGTTCTTC,CASSSDSVGGGIGNEQFF
14,TRBJ1-2,few,.,TRBV19,TGTGCCAGTAACCGAGGGGGGCAGAGCTATGGCTACACCTTC,CASNRGGQSYGYTF
14,TRBJ1-6,.,TRBD1,TRBV19,TGTGCCAGTAGTATTCGTGACAGGGCTTCACCCCTCCACTTT,CASSIRDRASPLHF
13,TRBJ2-3,.,.,TRBV7-3,TGTGCCAGCAGCTTGGGCGGGCAGGATACGCAGTATTTT,CASSLGGQDTQYF
14,TRBJ2-7,.,.,TRBV19,TGTGCCAGTAGTATTCTGAATCCTACCTACGAGCAGTACTTC,CASSILNPTYEQYF
12,TRBJ2-3,few,TRBD2,TRBV9,TGTGCCAGCAGCGGCGGGAGGGGAACGCAGTATTTT,CASSGGRGTQYF
13,TRBJ1-1,.,TRBD1,TRBV11-3,TGTGCCAGCAGCTTAAGGCCAGGGGGCAGAGCTTTCTTT,CASSLRPGGRAFF
16,TRBJ2-3,once,TRBD2,TRBV5-1,TGCGCCAGCAGCTTACTAGCGGGAGGTGAGAAGCGCGTGCAGTATTTT,CASSLLAGGEKRVQYF
13,TRBJ1-1,.,TRBD1,TRBV19,TGTGCCAGTAGTGACGGGACAGTCCTTGAAGCTTTCTTT,CASSDGTVLEAFF
14,TRBJ2-2,.,.,TRBV7-2,TGTGCCAGCAACTACCGGCGGAACACCGGGGAGCTGTTTTTT,CASNYRRNTGELFF
14,TRBJ1-1,.,.,TRBV6-5,TGTGCCAGCAGACGGGACATATCGAACACTGAAGCTTTCTTT,CASRRDISNTEAFF
13,TRBJ2-1,few,.,TRBV6-1,TGTGCCAGCAGTGAAGAGGAGCGCAATGAGCAGTTCTTC,CASSEEERNEQFF
14,TRBJ2-2,.,TRBD2,TRBV30,TGTGCCTGGAGTGGACTAGCAGCCACCGGGGAGCTGTCTTTT,CAWSGLAATGELSF
13,TRBJ2-1,.,.,TRBV9,TGTGCCAGCACGGAGGGCCTCTACAATGAGCAGTTCTTC,CASTEGLYNEQFF
16,TRBJ2-1,.,TRBD2,TRBV28,TGTGCCAGCAGAACCCCTGGAGCGGGAGCTTTCAATGAGCAGTTCTTC,CASRTPGAGAFNEQFF
16,TRBJ2-7,.,TRBD2,TRBV11-2,TGTGCCAGCAGCTTAAACCCTGGGACTAGCGGCTACGAGCAGTACTTC,CASSLNPGTSGYEQYF
13,TRBJ1-1,.,.,TRBV12-3/TRBV12-4,TGTGCCAGCACCCGAGTGGGGGGGAATGAAGCTTTCTTT,CASTRVGGNEAFF
16,TRBJ2-3,.,TRBD2,TRBV27,TGTGCCAGCAGTTCCGCTAGCGGGAGAAGCACAGATACGCAGTATTTT,CASSSASGRSTDTQYF
15,TRBJ2-3,once,TRBD1,TRBV11-1,TGTGCCAGCAGCTTGACAGGGGCTAGCACAGATACGCAGTATTTT,CASSLTGASTDTQYF
16,TRBJ1-3,.,.,TRBV7-8,TGTGCCAGCAGCTTAGGTCAGGGCGACGCTGGAAACACCATATATTTT,CASSLGQGDAGNTIYF
14,TRBJ2-5,.,TRBD2,TRBV5-1,TGCGCCAGCACGCCGTTGGCGGGAGGAGAGACCCAGTACTTC,CASTPLAGGETQYF
14,TRBJ1-4,.,.,TRBV7-2,TGTGCCAGCAGCTCTCAGGGGAGGAATGAAAAACTGTTTTTT,CASSSQGRNEKLFF
12,TRBJ1-2,.,.,TRBV6-5,TGTGCCAGCAGCCAACAGTTCTATGGCTACACCTTC,CASSQQFYGYTF
13,TRBJ1-3,once,.,TRBV10-3,TGTGCCATCAGTGAGTCTGGCAGAAACACCATATATTTT,CAISESGRNTIYF
14,TRBJ1-4,.,.,TRBV27,TGTGCCAGCCGCCAGTTCGCAACTAATGAAAAACTGTTTTTT,CASRQFATNEKLFF
16,TRBJ1-2,.,TRBD1,TRBV9,TGTGCCAGCAGCTTAGGACAGGGGGGTGGTCTAAGGGGCTACACCTTC,CASSLGQGGGLRGYTF
19,TRBJ2-1,.,TRBD2,TRBV3-1/TRBV3-2,TGTGCCAGCAGCCAAGAGAGCCCGAAGCTAGCGGGGTCTCCGGATGAGCAGTTCTTC,CASSQESPKLAGSPDEQFF
13,TRBJ1-1,.,.,TRBV10-3,TGTGCCATCAGCCCGACCCGGACAGCTGAAGCTTTCTTT,CAISPTRTAEAFF
13,TRBJ2-5,.,.,TRBV24-1,TGTGCCACCGGTGGACCCTACCAAGAGACCCAGTACTTC,CATGGPYQETQYF
16,TRBJ1-2,few,TRBD1,TRBV25-1,TGTGCCAGCAGTGATATCGGGACAGGGGGGGTCTATGGCTACACCTTC,CASSDIGTGGVYGYTF
16,TRBJ2-1,once,TRBD2,TRBV9,TGTGCCAGCAGCCCCGGCGCCAGCGGGAGTTTACATGAGCAGTTCTTC,CASSPGASGSLHEQFF
16,TRBJ1-3,.,.,TRBV11-3,TGTGCCAGCAGCAAACGGGACGGCTACTCTGGAAACACCATATATTTT,CASSKRDGYSGNTIYF
16,TRBJ2-5,.,.,TRBV18,TGTGCCAGCTCACCACTCCCTAGCCTAGATGGAGAGACCCAGTACTTC,CASSPLPSLDGETQYF
12,TRBJ2-7,.,TRBD1,TRBV6-5,TGTGCCAGCAGTACACAGGGGGCCGAGCAGTACTTC,CASSTQGAEQYF
15,TRBJ1-1,.,.,TRBV11-3,TGTGCCAGCAGCTCCGGGCCTTGGGAGAACACTGAAGCTTTCTTT,CASSSGPWENTEAFF
14,TRBJ1-1,.,.,TRBV30,TGTGCCTGGAGTAAGGGGGTTCTGAACACTGAAGCTTTCTTT,CAWSKGVLNTEAFF
12,TRBJ1-5,.,.,TRBV6-2/TRBV6-3,TGTGCCAGCAGTTACCGGGTACAGCCCCAGCATTTT,CASSYRVQPQHF
16,TRBJ1-5,.,TRBD1,TRBV15,TGTGCCACCAGCAGAAGCTTGGACAGGGAAGGCCAGCCCCAGCATTTT,CATSRSLDREGQPQHF
17,TRBJ1-2,.,.,TRBV4-3,TGCGCCAGCAGCCAAGACGTTGGGCAGGGCATGCCCTTTGGCTACACCTTC,CASSQDVGQGMPFGYTF
15,TRBJ2-2,.,TRBD2,TRBV7-8,TGTGCCAGCAGCCCTAGCGGGAGAGACACCGGGGAGCTGTTTTTT,CASSPSGRDTGELFF